This T cell receptor beta chain was documented in a study of T cell repertoires in cytomegalovirus infection. Study details: CMV infection together with matching HLA type was indicated by public TCR beta signatures. Findings of the study overall: Dominating the ex vivo response were HLA-C-restricted CMV-specific TCR beta clonotypes. Summed frequency of public TCR beta families distinguished CMV carriers with the relevant HLA.

CDR3 length: 17 residues. CDR1 and CDR2 from the germline V gene are SGHDN and FVKESK. The J segment lost 7 bases and the V segment lost 1 base, leaving 13 bases of the junction unmatched. TCRdb ran MiXCR on the reads and lists one entry per CDR3 protein. The table shows roughly 230,000 distinct CDR3 sequences, with approximately 13% occurring only once. This clonotype came up many times. No antigen is known for it. This rearrangement joins TRBV14 to TRBJ1-1; 9 bases match TRBD1. The material sequenced was PBMCs. The receptor comes from a human donor in good health (CMV status not recorded). Some clones in this sample may be carry-over from other donors' samples. The DNA of the CDR3 is TGTGCCAGCAGCCAAGGCCCTCAATGGGACAGGGACGATGAAGCTTTCTTT. Its translation is CASSQGPQWDRDDEAFF.